The table lists the clone carrying this TCR beta chain with a few counts. Its matching antigen is unknown. Trimming removed 4 bases from V and 14 bases from J; junction bases left unmatched: 8. The CDR3 loop spans 13 amino acids. The germline gives CDR1 SGHTA, CDR2 FQGTGA. Researchers ran the PCR with 60 Vbeta and 13 Jbeta primers. Method: immunoSEQ multiplex PCR; TCRdb's copy keeps in-frame clones and lacks some. Found here are 87,000 or so clones, 7.6% of them singletons; the top ten hold under 3%. This sample is part of a study of cytomegalovirus exposure and HLA in healthy donors. Overall study: Around 78 million unique TCRs, all from HLA-typed donors, were included in an early release of the data.

Study observations and caveats: An observed cluster of highly shared sequence variants was recorded as a likely sequencing artifact. Upon later analysis, HLA-associated TCR beta chains proved more clonally expanded than other, equally common chains. Many donors carried some public TCRs, although rarity characterized most TCR sequences.

The V call is TRBV7-3, the J call TRBJ1-6, with TRBD1 identical over 7 bases. This receptor was obtained from a man aged 45-65 years in good health and CMV-seronegative. The material sequenced was PBMCs. The CDR3 loop reads CASSWDSESALHF. The CDR3 bases are TGTGCCAGCAGCTGGGACAGCGAGTCGGCCCTCCACTTT. Supplemented by reference TRBV7-3 and TRBJ1-6, the full variable domain reads GAGVSQTPSNKVTEKGKYVELRCDPISGHTALYWYRQSLGQGPEFLIYFQGTGAADDSGLPNDRFFAVRPEGSVSTLKIQRTERGDSAVYLCASSWDSESALHFGNGTRLTVT.